One sample yielded the 2 T cell receptor beta chains listed below, sequenced in a study of blood T cell repertoires in COVID-19. Clones were sequenced by immunoSEQ multiplex PCR, and TCRdb holds only the in-frame ones, with some missing. The sample yields 200,000 to 250,000 clones, about 85% seen once. The source material was peripheral blood. Source of these receptors: a woman older than 75 with active or convalescent COVID-19.

The chain couples TRBV6-6 to TRBJ2-7; 13 positions agree with TRBD2. Germline CDR1 is MNHNY and CDR2 is SVGAGI (reference sequence). V lost 0 bases to trimming and J lost 6 bases; unmatched junction nucleotides: 5. The CDR3 is 16 residues long. The CDR3 is CASSYSTGTSGTEQYF. Here the CDR3 DNA reads TGTGCCAGCAGTTACTCGACTGGGACTAGCGGGACCGAGCAGTACTTC.

The chain employs TRBV14 and TRBJ2-5, with D maybe TRBD2 (6 bases). Germline-derived CDR1 and CDR2 are SGHDN and FVKESK. The CDR3 runs to 16 residues. V lost 2 bases, J lost 5 bases, and 18 bases lay in between. This chain's CDR3 is CASSQRRPTGVETQYF. The CDR3, as DNA: TGTGCCAGCAGCCAAAGGCGCCCAACGGGAGTCGAGACCCAGTACTTC.